The 6 T cell receptor beta chains reported below all come from one sample, sequenced in a study of metastatic and nonmetastatic thyroid tumors (dated by TCRdb to between 2020 and 2021). The library relied on PCR. The instrument given in TCRdb is Illumina HiSeq 4000. TCRdb handled the public reads itself, with Q25 trimming in fastp and clone calling in MiXCR, and kept productive beta chains. This sample comprises over 20,000 clones, 15% to 19% of them detected only once. About 20% of the sample is in the top ten clones. None of the patients had been given any treatment before thyroid surgery. Sequenced sample: blood. These receptors were collected from a female donor with papillary thyroid cancer or a benign thyroid nodule (not recorded which). Some clones in this sample may be carry-over from other donors' samples.

This clone appeared many times. The chain combines TRBV7-2 with TRBJ2-7, with a tentative D call TRBD2 (5 bases). Germline V gene sequence: CDR1 SGHTA, CDR2 FQGNSA. V lost 2 bases and J 5 bases, leaving 13 bases between the germline ends. CDR3 length: 14 amino acids. The CDR3 loop is CASSLSGSAHEQYF. The CDR3 DNA reads TGTGCCAGCAGCTTAAGTGGGAGTGCCCACGAGCAGTACTTC.

A remark on this clone: One end of the junction varies from germline; a read error may be responsible. The chain is built from TRBV5-1 and TRBJ2-7, with D uncertain. CDR3 size: 15 residues. Germline CDR1 reads SGHRS; CDR2 reads YFSETQ. The CDR3: CASSLAVSVGGEQCF. CDR3 bases: TGCGCCAGCAGCTTGGCCGTGTCGGTTGGTGGCGAGCAGTGCTTC.

This clone was observed a handful of times. The DNA of the CDR3 is TGCGCCAGCAGCCACCAGGGGGCGAATCAGCCCCAGCATTTT. It codes for CASSHQGANQPQHF. The chain couples TRBV4-1 to TRBJ1-5, with 8 bases aligning to TRBD1. V shed 3 bases, J shed 4 bases, and the junction held 2 bases outside the gene matches. CDR3 size: 14 residues. Germline V gene lookup returns CDR1 MGHRA and CDR2 YSYEKL.

This clone came up many times. A much more abundant neighbour one base away suggests this may be a read error. This sequence joins TRBV2 and TRBJ1-4; a weak D match, TRBD1 (6 bases). Trimming pared 3 bases from V and 6 bases from J, leaving 17 bases between. Germline CDR1 SNHLY, CDR2 FYNNEI. This CDR3 spans 16 amino acids. The CDR3 sequence: CASSDWSVAGDEKLFF. The CDR3 DNA reads TGTGCCAGCAGTGATTGGAGTGTGGCAGGGGATGAAAAACTGTTTTTT.

This clone was detected ten times or more. V and J are TRBV24-1 and TRBJ2-3; 7 bases match TRBD2. The CDR3 contains 15 residues. CDR1 KGHDR and CDR2 SFDVKD come from the germline V gene. With 8 bases clipped from V and 0 bases from J, the junction kept 7 bases outside the gene matches. The CDR3 sequence: CATMNPAGSTDTQYF. CDR3 bases: TGTGCCACCATGAATCCAGCGGGGAGCACAGATACGCAGTATTTT.

This clone has at least ten counts. The chain links TRBV3-1 to TRBJ1-5; weak D call: TRBD1 (6 bases). Germline V CDR1 and CDR2: LGHDT, YNNKEL (reference sequence). The CDR3 spans 14 residues. The V gene lost 3 bases and the J gene lost 4 bases, with 10 bases spanning the gap. The CDR3 nucleotides read TGTGCCAGCAGCCATCGGACAGATAATCAGCCCCAGCATTTT. This gives the protein CASSHRTDNQPQHF.